The 25 T cell receptor beta chains listed next were all sequenced from one sample in a study of blood T cell repertoires in COVID-19. TCRdb's copy holds only in-frame clones and misses some; the assay was immunoSEQ multiplex PCR. The sample carries some 30,000 clones, roughly 90% recorded once. The sequencing sample was made of peripheral blood. Receptors were obtained from a human donor in a cohort sampled during active COVID-19.

The gene calls are TRBV19 and TRBJ1-5; D gene ambiguous. The CDR3 is made up of 14 amino acids. V lost 3 bases and J lost 4, with 10 bases in between. CDR1 is LNHDA and CDR2 is SQIVND in the germline V gene (reference sequence). CDR3: CASSIWRENQPQHF. For the CDR3, the DNA is TGTGCCAGTAGTATCTGGCGGGAAAATCAGCCCCAGCATTTT.

This clone was seen a handful of times. The chain couples TRBV2 to TRBJ2-7; 7 positions agree with TRBD1. Germline V gene sequence: CDR1 SNHLY, CDR2 FYNNEI. The length of the CDR3 is 14 residues. J gave up 6 bases and V 6 bases, and 11 bases lay outside the gene matches. This chain's CDR3 is CASRRQGLPSEQYF. The CDR3 nucleotides read TGTGCCAGCAGGCGACAGGGCCTGCCCTCCGAGCAGTACTTC.

This chain joins TRBV29-1 and TRBJ2-3, with TRBD1 matching over 7 bases. CDR1 and CDR2 (germline): SQVTM, ANQGSEA. Trimming cost V 6 bases and J 4 bases; bases outside gene matches: 10. The CDR3 contains 14 residues. CDR3 protein: CSVATGTASDTQYF. As DNA, the CDR3 is TGCAGCGTAGCTACAGGGACAGCTTCAGATACGCAGTATTTT.

V and J are TRBV5-1 and TRBJ2-5; TRBD1 might be the D (6 bases). This CDR3 contains 14 residues. Trimming pared 4 bases from V and 1 base from J, leaving 11 bases between. Per germline, CDR1 SGHRS and CDR2 YFSETQ. CDR3 coding DNA: TGCGCCAGCAGCACCCAGGGGAGCCAAGAGACCCAGTACTTC. Its translation: CASSTQGSQETQYF.

The rearrangement joins TRBV7-9 to TRBJ1-4, with D maybe TRBD1 (6 bases). This CDR3 region has 17 residues. V gave up 3 bases and J gave up 5 bases, with 19 bases separating them. Germline V lookup: CDR1 SEHNR, CDR2 FQNEAQ (reference sequence). Here the CDR3 DNA reads TGTGCCAGCAGCTTTTCCCCCCAGGACAGTTTAAATGAAAAACTGTTTTTT. Residues: CASSFSPQDSLNEKLFF.

The chain employs TRBV6-5 and TRBJ2-1; 7 positions agree with TRBD1. Germline lookup yields CDR1 MNHEY and CDR2 SVGAGI. V lost 5 bases, J lost 0 bases, and 4 bases stayed unmatched. This CDR3 is 15 amino acids long. The CDR3 protein is CASSRRDSSYNEQFF. Here the CDR3 DNA reads TGTGCCAGCAGTCGACGGGACAGCTCCTACAATGAGCAGTTCTTC.

This sequence joins TRBV9 and TRBJ2-5, with TRBD2 matching 8 bases. V shed 3 bases, J shed 5 bases, and the junction held 9 bases outside the gene matches. In germline, CDR1 is SGDLS, CDR2 YYNGEE. The length of the CDR3 is 15 residues. The CDR3 nucleotides read TGTGCCAGCAGCGGCACTAGCGGCCTGGGGGAGACCCAGTACTTC. This translates into CASSGTSGLGETQYF.

The rearrangement uses TRBV28 and TRBJ1-2, with 8 bases aligning to TRBD1. Germline V gene lookup returns CDR1 MDHEN and CDR2 SYDVKM. J was trimmed by 5 bases and V by 7 bases; bases with no gene match: 6. This CDR3 is built from 13 residues. The CDR3, as DNA: TGTGCCAGCAAAAGACAGGGGCCATATGGCTACACCTTC. Translation: CASKRQGPYGYTF.

This chain links TRBV2 with TRBJ2-7; no reliable D call. The CDR3 runs 13 residues. Trimming pared 4 bases from V and 2 bases from J, leaving 9 bases between. Per the germline V gene, CDR1 is SNHLY and CDR2 is FYNNEI. CDR3: CASSVSSTYEQYF. The CDR3 coding sequence is TGTGCCAGCAGTGTAAGCTCCACCTACGAGCAGTACTTC.

Only a few counts were recorded for this clone. At the DNA level, this CDR3 is encoded by other sequences in the same sample as well. This rearrangement joins TRBV7-2 to TRBJ2-1; TRBD2 matches 9 bases. The CDR3 runs to 18 residues. The germline gives CDR1 SGHTA, CDR2 FQGNSA. Losses at the gene ends were 0 bases for V and 0 bases for J; bases not matched to a gene: 6. CDR3 bases: TGTGCCAGCAGCTTAGCAGCGAGCGGGGGGAGCTCCTACAATGAGCAGTTCTTC. It specifies CASSLAASGGSSYNEQFF. Drawing the rest from reference TRBV7-2 and TRBJ2-1, the complete variable domain is GAGVSQSPSNKVTEKGKDVELRCDPISGHTALYWYRQSLGQGLEFLIYFQGNSAPDKSGLPSDRFSAERTGGSVSTLTIQRTQQEDSAVYLCASSLAASGGSSYNEQFFGPGTRLTVL.

The CDR3, as DNA: TGTGCCACCTCAGGGGTTTCTAACTATGGCTACACCTTC. It codes for CATSGVSNYGYTF. The chain carries TRBV19 and TRBJ1-2, with a possible D match to TRBD1 (6 bases). The V gene lost 10 bases and the J gene lost 0 bases, with 12 bases spanning the gap. Germline CDR1 and CDR2: LNHDA and SQIVND (reference sequence). The CDR3 has 13 amino acids. The variable domain in full, with the rest retrieved from reference TRBV19 and TRBJ1-2, is DGGITQSPKYLFRKEGQNVTLSCEQNLNHDAMYWYRQDPGQGLRLIYYSQIVNDFQKGDIAEGYSVSREKKESFPLTVTSAQKNPTAFYLCATSGVSNYGYTFGSGTRLTVV.

The rearrangement joins TRBV11-2 to TRBJ2-7; 12 bases are shared with TRBD2. The CDR3 is 16 residues long. Unmatched junction bases numbered 5, after V lost 3 bases and J lost 2 bases. CDR1 SGHAT and CDR2 FQNNGV come from the germline V gene. CDR3 in DNA: TGTGCCAGCAGCTTTCGACTAGCGGGGGCCGCCTACGAGCAGTACTTC. Translated: CASSFRLAGAAYEQYF.

The table lists this clone with a count of one. This chain links TRBV18 with TRBJ2-5; no clear D gene. Germline V lookup: CDR1 KGHSH, CDR2 LQKENI. This CDR3 is built from 13 residues. The V gene lost 1 base and the J gene lost 2 bases, with 5 bases spanning the gap. The CDR3 DNA reads as TGTGCCAGCTCACCACGCCAGCAAGAGACCCAGTACTTC. Protein product: CASSPRQQETQYF.

This clone was counted a few times. The chain links TRBV4-1 to TRBJ2-7; TRBD2 matches 10 bases. Per germline, CDR1 MGHRA and CDR2 YSYEKL. V trimming: 0 bases; J trimming: 3 bases; junction bases outside the gene matches: 5. This CDR3 contains 16 residues. The DNA for the CDR3 is TGCGCCAGCAGCCAAGAAGGGCTAGCGGGGGTCTACGAGCAGTACTTC. Translated, it gives CASSQEGLAGVYEQYF.

The chain employs TRBV4-1 and TRBJ2-6, with 7 positions matching TRBD1. J lost 10 bases, V lost 4 bases, and 10 bases had no gene match. Germline loops: CDR1 MGHRA, CDR2 YSYEKL. The CDR3 consists of 15 residues. CDR3 in amino acids: CASSPWDSEKNVLTF. The CDR3 nucleotides read TGCGCCAGCAGCCCCTGGGACAGCGAAAAGAACGTCCTGACTTTC.

The rearrangement uses TRBV4-2 and TRBJ1-1; D gene ambiguous. Trimming stripped 0 bases from V and 2 bases from J, with 7 bases between. The CDR3 length is 14 residues. Germline V gene data show CDR1 as LGHNA and CDR2 as YNFKEQ. The CDR3 region is CASSQDRANTEAFF. In nucleotides, the CDR3 is TGTGCCAGCAGCCAAGATCGAGCCAACACTGAAGCTTTCTTT.

The chain carries TRBV5-5 and TRBJ1-6, with a tentative D call TRBD1 (5 bases). This CDR3 is built from 16 residues. V was clipped by 4 bases and J by 7 bases, with 18 bases between them. Germline V gene data show CDR1 as SGHKS and CDR2 as YYEKEE (reference sequence). The DNA of the CDR3 is TGTGCCAGCAGCAAGTACGATACAGGAGGGAATTCACCCCTCCACTTT. Translating gives CASSKYDTGGNSPLHF.

This clone was observed a single time. This chain connects TRBV2 to TRBJ1-5; D may be TRBD1 (6 bases). The CDR3 runs 13 residues. Looked up from germline, CDR1 is SNHLY and CDR2 is FYNNEI. V was pared by 7 bases and J by 3 bases, with 10 bases between. The CDR3 DNA reads as TGTGCCAGCACCGGACAGTCCAATCAGCCCCAGCATTTT. This translates into CASTGQSNQPQHF.

The V gene is TRBV6-1, the J gene TRBJ2-3; the D gene is possibly TRBD2 (6 bases). Germline loops: CDR1 MNHNS, CDR2 SASEGT. This CDR3 has 14 amino acids. The V and J ends lost 3 bases and 4 bases respectively, with 11 bases between them. This CDR3 is CASSDRGGPDTQYF. The CDR3, as DNA: TGTGCCAGCAGTGACCGGGGAGGACCAGATACGCAGTATTTT.

The chain has TRBV27 and TRBJ2-1, with a tentative D call TRBD1 (6 bases). V lost 6 bases and J 9 bases, leaving 21 bases between the germline ends. The germline V gene has CDR1 MNHEY and CDR2 SMNVEV (reference sequence). This CDR3 spans 15 amino acids. The CDR3 spells CASRQDSLFSGEQFF. The CDR3 DNA reads as TGTGCCAGCAGACAGGACAGTTTGTTCTCGGGTGAGCAGTTCTTC.

The genes are TRBV12-3 or TRBV12-4 and TRBJ2-1, with D possibly being TRBD1 (5 bases). The germline V and J ends were trimmed by 4 bases and 9 bases, with 10 bases remaining between them. There are 12 residues in the CDR3. The CDR3 reads CASSWGQGEQFF. DNA of the CDR3: TGTGCCAGCAGTTGGGGCCAGGGTGAGCAGTTCTTC.

This clone has a single count. V and J are TRBV2 and TRBJ1-2; D is possibly TRBD1 (6 bases). The germline gives CDR1 SNHLY, CDR2 FYNNEI. The CDR3 spans 13 residues. Trimming left V 4 bases short and J 5 bases short, with 11 bases between. CDR3 coding DNA: TGTGCCAGCAGTGCGACAGGACCGTATGGCTACACCTTC. Its translation: CASSATGPYGYTF.

V usage is TRBV28 and J usage is TRBJ2-2, with D possibly being TRBD1 (6 bases). Germline CDR1 reads MDHEN; CDR2 reads SYDVKM. The ends were cut back, 11 bases at V and 0 bases at J, with 13 bases in the middle. The CDR3 totals 14 residues. The CDR3: CAGQTGSNTGELFF. The CDR3 DNA follows: TGTGCCGGCCAAACAGGGTCGAACACCGGGGAGCTGTTTTTT.

This clone was observed a single time. The chain uses TRBV18 and TRBJ1-1, with 8 bases lining up with TRBD1. With 5 bases clipped from V and 1 base from J, the junction kept 3 bases outside the gene matches. Germline V gene sequence: CDR1 KGHSH, CDR2 LQKENI. The CDR3 runs 14 residues. As DNA, the CDR3 is TGTGCCAGCTCAGCCGGGACAGGGAACACTGAAGCTTTCTTT. Translated: CASSAGTGNTEAFF.

The V gene is TRBV6-5, the J gene TRBJ1-1, with D possibly TRBD1 on 5 matching bases. Looked up from germline, CDR1 is MNHEY and CDR2 is SVGAGI. V lost 10 bases, J lost 2 bases, and 8 bases lay in between. This CDR3 region has 11 residues. CDR3 in amino acids: CATQGNTEAFF. For the CDR3, the DNA is TGTGCCACTCAGGGAAACACTGAAGCTTTCTTT.